Described below is a single T cell receptor beta chain sequence and its context. The CDR3 sequence is 13 residues long. Germline V CDR1 and CDR2: SGHKS, YYEKEE (reference sequence). The V end lost 2 bases, the J end lost 6 bases, and 11 bases lay between the germline ends. This sample was taken from a study of T cell clones after liver transplantation. On the study more broadly: Liver transplant recipients had immunosuppression withdrawal attempted within 2 years. Apart from a few HCV-positive recipients, transplants were for non-autoimmune, non-viral reasons.

Clones were read by immunoSEQ multiplex PCR, and TCRdb kept only the in-frame ones, dropping some. The sample holds fewer than 80,000 clones, under 90% seen once. V and J are TRBV5-5 and TRBJ1-1; D call uncertain. The sequencing here drew on CD4+ T cells from blood, taken around 50 months after liver transplant. This clonotype was sampled from a human patient who received a liver transplant. Certain T cells may be donor cells from the graft. CDR3 nucleotides: TGTGCCAGCAGCTTAGGGCCCTCCCCTGAAGCTTTCTTT. Encoded protein: CASSLGPSPEAFF.